Described below is a single TCR beta chain sequence and its context. Only one count was recorded for this clone. Its antigen is currently not known. Base qualities are not at hand, and no much larger clone is one base apart. The receptor library was made with the immunoSEQ multiplex PCR assay. For the multiplex PCR, a mixture combining 60 forward primers for TCR Vbeta segments and 13 reverse primers for TCR Jbeta segments was used. A multiplex PCR assay on genomic DNA amplified the CDR3 region of rearranged TCR beta genes. Amplified TCR beta libraries were sequenced as 87-base-pair reads on the Illumina HiSeq System. The authors' analysis ran thus. A later analysis tallied 75 million to 95 million unique TCR beta chains across the 666 repertoires, and around 10 million of those chains were shared by two or more donors. Raw reads were error-corrected and collapsed into unique sequences by a nearest-neighbor algorithm in which closely related sequences were merged to remove PCR and sequencing errors. Alignment of CDR3 sequences to IMGT reference sequences was used to assign V, D and J gene segments. For a sequence to be retained, at least a six-nucleotide match to both a V gene segment and a J gene segment was required. A rearrangement was called productive if the CDR3 had no stop codons and remained in frame with V and J, and every other rearrangement was called non-productive. CDR3 was defined by IMGT convention, running from the second conserved V-encoded cysteine to the conserved J-encoded phenylalanine. Sequences without an unambiguous match to a single V gene segment were excluded from the earlier analysis of about 600 of the donors. An earlier analysis of fewer than 650 of the donors classified V segments as functional when productive rearrangements were above 56.7% and as segregating when the standard deviation between donors was above 5%. A statistical classification framework was developed to diagnose cytomegalovirus status using the catalog of TCR beta chain sequences. In a later analysis, V and J genes were assigned by comparing TCR nucleotide sequences against IMGT/GENE-DB human TR gene sequences. A later analysis assigned CDR3 sequences and most-parsimonious VDJ recombination scenarios with the TCRdist pipeline. In a later analysis, every TCR beta chain was defined by the combination of its CDR3 amino acid sequence and its V-gene family, and reads without a unique V-gene family were dropped. In a later analysis, 500 to 700 highly shared, low-generation-probability nucleotide sequences were removed to address suspected cross-contamination and a sequencing artifact. A later analysis calculated a clonal expansion index for each public chain from normalized within-repertoire ranks of inferred template counts. Generation probabilities in a later analysis came from a VDJ recombination model fitted to out-of-frame rearrangements, and those results were checked against IGoR. In a later analysis, TCR-TCR, TCR-HLA and TCR-CMV co-occurrence was scored with hypergeometric tests, and a repertoire-size bias correction was applied to TCR pairs. In a later analysis, false discovery rates were estimated by permuting HLA or CMV assignments 20 times. In a later analysis, co-occurring TCRs were grouped using DBSCAN, and TCRdist sequence similarity was added for clustering within HLA-allele-positive subsets. Repertoires with fewer than 30,000 or more than 120,000 public chains were left out of co-occurrence clustering, as were a few repertoires with anomalous nucleotide sharing. TCRdb carries this immuneACCESS record with in-frame sequences only. Its versions omit some clonotypes, under half of them owing to an unresolved V gene in the studies checked, with the rest unexplained. From that table come the V and J calls and clone size; the DNA was used to work out D and trimming. The sample includes about 120,000 clones, with roughly 72% observed a single time. Of the sample, more than 3.5% is held by the ten largest clones.

The CDR3 starts with the cysteine, ends with the phenylalanine, and has 14 residues. Of all the DNA, just the CDR3 is kept, 42 bases in frame from base 1. CDR1 MNHEY and CDR2 SMNVEV are derived from the germline V gene (reference sequence). The V end loses 3 bases and the J end loses 7 bases, and a stretch of 15 bases separates them. This specimen comes from a study of cytomegalovirus exposure and HLA in healthy donors (dated by TCRdb to 2016 to 2017). In terms of the full investigation: An earlier analysis of several hundred of the donors reported under 300 Gb of sequence data and 95 million to 120 million unique TCR beta sequences obtained from roughly 170 million T cells. The study profiled the T cell repertoires of hundreds of subjects by immunosequencing and related them to cytomegalovirus serostatus. Genome-wide SNP genotypes for about 65% of the roughly 670 donors were used in a later genetic analysis, which treated that subset as a discovery cohort. High-throughput TCR immunosequencing, statistical association of individual TCRs with disease status, and machine learning were combined to predict cytomegalovirus infection status. An earlier analysis of nearly 600 of the donors applied high-throughput TCR beta sequencing to assess whether each TCR beta V gene segment acted as functional or pseudogenic. Across approximately 400 genotyped donors of the cohort, an average of about 240,000 unique TCR beta nucleotide sequences per donor were sequenced, and approximately 19% of those sequences were non-productive. Rather than using new phenotypic data, the later analysis identified candidate immune exposures from TCR beta sequences and from how often those sequences occurred across donors. The number of donors typed differed by locus, with 629-630 for A, B, C, DRB1 and DQB1, roughly 550 for DQA1, 606 for DPA1, and around 430 for DPB1. Alongside the repertoire data, information on donor age, sex, ethnicity and CMV serostatus was compiled. Among the roughly 370 genotyped donors, approximately 82% belonged to the genetic ancestry cluster associated with self-reported Caucasian donors. Class I and class II HLA loci were covered by the typing at four-digit resolution. All discovery cohort repertoires had been generated on a single sequencing platform. Besides the first cohort of around 670 subjects, a separate validation cohort made up of 120 or so different subjects was used. The aim of the study was to test whether cataloging public T cell receptors could identify signatures of past pathogen exposure. A later analysis re-examined previously published TCR beta repertoires from 500 to 700 donors and added high-resolution HLA genotyping to investigate patterns of TCR occurrence. About 310 gigabases of sequencing data and approximately 93 million unique TCR sequences were included in an early release covering about 700 HLA-typed donors. A handful of DR-DQ haplotypes were handled as single units for association and clustering because linkage in the cohort was strong. Results the study describes overall, beyond this receptor: The classifier was reported to diagnose cytomegalovirus status with high specificity and sensitivity in both the original cohort and the validation cohort. The study listed approximately 150 TCR beta chains as associated with cytomegalovirus. A cluster of highly shared sequence variants was judged likely to be a technical artifact of the sequencing pipeline. V-gene and J-gene trimming of TCR beta chains was associated with a missense DCLRE1C variant in a later genetic analysis, and the association was replicated in an independent cohort. The 87-base-pair reads could not distinguish some IMGT-functional V segments, including TRBV6-2 and TRBV6-3, so those segments were excluded. Assigning TCR associations to individual alleles was difficult when HLA alleles, especially DR and DQ, strongly co-occurred. Correlated functional status among segregating V segments might be attributable to linkage disequilibrium, but an unknown experimental factor could not be ruled out. According to a later analysis, TCR association rates differed among HLA loci, with DRB1 alleles showing the most associated TCRs and HLA-C alleles showing the fewest. Specific HLA alleles were associated with some 15,000 TCR beta sequences at a false discovery rate of 0.05 in a later analysis. Because HLA typing was missing for some donors at each locus, association tests included only the typed subset. Only TCR beta chains were sequenced in this cohort, and the absence of alpha or paired-chain data limited detectable features. CMV serostatus was the only immune exposure information available for the cohort. Several of the top co-occurrence clusters appeared to be linked to parvovirus B19, influenza, CMV and Epstein-Barr virus, according to a later analysis. Because counts were too low, about 18 rarely observed V segments, including chromosome 9 orphons, were excluded from the earlier analysis of roughly 580 of the donors. The presence/absence analyses assumed that sequencing depth was roughly uniform across donors, and that assumption may not be true. In an earlier analysis of some 550 of the donors, most TCR beta V segments were observed in productive rearrangements about 87% or about 30% of the time, broadly matching IMGT annotations. Compared with the 666-donor mean, donors in an Asian-associated ancestry cluster had fewer N-insertions in productive TCRs, according to a later genetic analysis. A later analysis found that HLA-associated TCR beta chains were more clonally expanded and had lower generation probabilities than equally common non-associated chains. A further reported finding was that TCR beta sequences accurately predicted the HLA-A and HLA-B alleles for most subjects in the first cohort. According to the authors, the approach could potentially be generalized to other disease states and immunological phenotypes. Most TCR sequences were seen in very few donors, while some public TCRs were found in many individuals. In a later analysis, most CMV-associated TCR beta chains were found to appear HLA-restricted, with HLA associations seemingly driven largely by CMV exposure. In vitro tests confirmed that a few of the cytomegalovirus-associated TCR beta chains recognize cytomegalovirus antigens.

The cohort was made up of about 670 healthy bone marrow donors. Cohort members were all nominally healthy when sampled, although unrecorded immune exposures were likely present. The donor was CMV seropositive and was included in the group of approximately 310 seropositive cohort members. Every donor gave a peripheral blood sample, and the peripheral blood mononuclear cells from that sample were used for TCR beta sequencing. Genomic DNA was extracted from the blood cell samples with the Qiagen DNeasy Blood Extraction Kit. The rearranged segments are TRBV27 and TRBJ2-5, with the D gene uncertain. The material sequenced was PBMCs. This receptor was taken from a man aged 40-49 years in good health and CMV-seropositive. At the DNA level, the sequence is TGTGCCAGCAGTTTGGGCCCTCCCTTGGGGACCCAGTACTTC. Translated, it reads CASSLGPPLGTQYF.